This is a list of T cell receptor beta chains from one sample in a study of shared clonotypes between healthy human individuals. Clones were read by immunoSEQ multiplex PCR, and TCRdb kept only the in-frame ones, dropping some. This sample yields 800,000 to 1,200,000 clones, of which around 78% are seen a single time; approximately 0.5% belongs to the top ten. Sequencing input: memory CD4+ T cells from PBMCs. These TCRs come from a man younger than 35 in good health. Some clones in this sample may be carry-over from other donors' samples. Each CDR3 is given with its conserved first and last residue. Fields, in order: V gene, CDR3 length, J gene, D gene, clone size, CDR3 DNA, CDR3 protein. A D gene is named only where the DNA matches it firmly. Clone size appears in some rows only: once, few, many, or a class for an expanded clone.

>TRBV6-5|14|TRBJ2-7|.|.
TGTGCCAGCAGTGAGAGACAGAGGGGTTACGAGCAGTACTTC
CASSERQRGYEQYF
>TRBV28|13|TRBJ1-6|TRBD1|once
TGTGCCACCGTCCGGGACAGTCATTCACCCCTCCACTTT
CATVRDSHSPLHF
>TRBV5-1|15|TRBJ2-3|TRBD2|.
TGCGCCAGCAGCACCGTAGCGGGGGGCACAGATACGCAGTATTTT
CASSTVAGGTDTQYF
>TRBV5-1|13|TRBJ1-5|.|many
TGCGCCAGCAGCTTGAACTCCGATCAGCCCCAGCATTTT
CASSLNSDQPQHF
>TRBV2|12|TRBJ1-5|.|once
TGTGCCAGCAGTGAAGCAGGGCAGCCCCAGCATTTT
CASSEAGQPQHF
>TRBV11-2|14|TRBJ2-2|.|.
TGTGCCAGCAGCTCCCGCCCGAACACCGGGGAGCTGTTTTTT
CASSSRPNTGELFF
>TRBV6-5|14|TRBJ2-5|TRBD1|.
TGTGCCAGCACTGACGGACAGGGACGTAGGGAGCAGTACTTC
CASTDGQGRREQYF
>TRBV2|14|TRBJ2-7|.|.
TGTGCCAGCAGTTGGGGAGGGACAGTCTACGAGCAGTACTTC
CASSWGGTVYEQYF
>TRBV7-2|12|TRBJ2-7|.|once
TGTGCCAGCAGCTTGAGCTCCTACGAGCAGTACTTC
CASSLSSYEQYF
>TRBV19|14|TRBJ2-1|.|.
TGTGCCATGACCCCAGGGTCTCGGGACAATGAGCAGTTCTTC
CAMTPGSRDNEQFF
>TRBV19|16|TRBJ2-1|TRBD2|.
TGTGCCAGTAGTGCAAACCCCACTAGCGGGAGTCTTGAGCAGTTCTTC
CASSANPTSGSLEQFF
>TRBV18|15|TRBJ2-5|.|.
TGTGCCAGCTCACCCCAAGGGAGTAGAACGGAGACCCAGTACTTC
CASSPQGSRTETQYF
>TRBV29-1|12|TRBJ1-1|.|.
TGCAGCGTCCTGCGTCCCAACACTGAAGCTTTCTTT
CSVLRPNTEAFF
>TRBV27|19|TRBJ1-1|.|.
TGTGCCTCGCTGACTAGGGCCCCCCCGGGACCGGTTCGTATCACTGAAGCTTTCTTT
CASLTRAPPGPVRITEAFF
>TRBV7-9|14|TRBJ2-3|.|.
TGTGCCAGCAGCTTCGGGTTTCTTTTGGATACGCAGTATTTT
CASSFGFLLDTQYF
>TRBV5-1|14|TRBJ1-5|.|.
TGCGCCAGCAGCCCCCAGGGCGTCAATCAGCCCCAGCATTTT
CASSPQGVNQPQHF
>TRBV6-1|15|TRBJ1-2|TRBD1|.
TGTGCCAGCAGTGATCCCAACAGGGGAGGCCTTGGCTACACCTTC
CASSDPNRGGLGYTF
>TRBV11-3|15|TRBJ1-1|TRBD1|.
TGTGCCAGCAGCCAAGGGACAGGGGGCCAAACTGAAGCTTTCTTT
CASSQGTGGQTEAFF
>TRBV29-1|15|TRBJ2-2|TRBD1|.
TGCAGCGCTGATACCGGGACAGGCAACACCGGGGAGCTGTTTTTT
CSADTGTGNTGELFF
>TRBV15|15|TRBJ1-3|.|.
TGTGCCACCAGCAGAGGCAGGGCCTCTGGAAACACCATATATTTT
CATSRGRASGNTIYF
>TRBV5-4|14|TRBJ1-4|.|.
TGTGCCAGCAGCTCCCGATCAACTAATGAAAAACTGTTTTTT
CASSSRSTNEKLFF
>TRBV6-5|15|TRBJ1-3|.|once
TGTGCCAGCAGCCGATCAGCCACCTCTGGAAACACCATATATTTT
CASSRSATSGNTIYF
>TRBV5-5|15|TRBJ2-7|.|.
TGTGCCAGCAGCCGGGACGGGGGTGGAACATACGAGCAGTACTTC
CASSRDGGGTYEQYF
>TRBV7-2|15|TRBJ2-5|.|.
TGTGCCAGCAGCTTAGCGCCCCCCGAGATAGAGACCCAGTACTTC
CASSLAPPEIETQYF
>TRBV28|13|TRBJ2-5|.|.
TGTGCCAGCAGTCGCCCCCCCACGGGGGCCCAGTACTTC
CASSRPPTGAQYF
>TRBV11-2|12|TRBJ2-7|TRBD2|.
TGTGCCAGCAGCTTATGGGGGGGCGAGCAGTACTTC
CASSLWGGEQYF
>TRBV10-3|16|TRBJ2-2|TRBD2|.
TGTGCCATCACCACTAGCGGGGGCGCGAACACCGGGGAGCTGTTTTTT
CAITTSGGANTGELFF
>TRBV30|14|TRBJ2-3|.|.
TGCGCCTGGAGTTCCGGGTACGGCACAGATACGCAGTATTTT
CAWSSGYGTDTQYF
>TRBV28|16|TRBJ1-5|.|.
TGTGCCAGCAGACCCCCGGGCCTGGGAGGCAATCAGCCCCAGCATTTT
CASRPPGLGGNQPQHF
>TRBV4-1|17|TRBJ2-4|.|.
TGCGCCAGCAGCCAAGAATGGGTCAGGGGCTCCAAAAACATTCAGTACTTC
CASSQEWVRGSKNIQYF
>TRBV11-3|15|TRBJ2-7|.|few
TGTGCCAGCAGCCTTCTCCCCACTGGGGGATACGAGCAGTACTTC
CASSLLPTGGYEQYF
>TRBV7-3|13|TRBJ2-1|.|few
TGTGCCAGCAGCCCCACTCCCGGGAATGAGCAGTTCTTC
CASSPTPGNEQFF
>TRBV10-3|17|TRBJ1-1|.|.
TGTGCCATCAGTGACCAGGTGGCAGCCAGGCTGGACACTGAAGCTTTCTTT
CAISDQVAARLDTEAFF
>TRBV19|15|TRBJ2-2|.|.
TGTGCCAGTAGTTGGTCAGGAGTTGGCACCGGGGAGCTGTTTTTT
CASSWSGVGTGELFF
>TRBV2|17|TRBJ1-2|TRBD1|.
TGTGCCAGCAGTCAGGGGGACGAAGCCGGCCAAATCTATGGCTACACCTTC
CASSQGDEAGQIYGYTF
>TRBV6-1|12|TRBJ2-7|TRBD1|once
TGTGCCACACTACAGGGGTACTACGAGCAGTACTTC
CATLQGYYEQYF
>TRBV4-3|17|TRBJ2-1|.|.
TGCGCCAGCAGCCAAGATGTTATGTTTTACTCCTACAATGAGCAGTTCTTC
CASSQDVMFYSYNEQFF
>TRBV15|17|TRBJ2-1|TRBD2|.
TGTGCCACCAGCAGACCTAGCGGGGTAGAGCCCTACAATGAGCAGTTCTTC
CATSRPSGVEPYNEQFF
>TRBV30|12|TRBJ1-4|.|few
TGTGCCTGGAAAAGGGCTAATGAAAAACTGTTTTTT
CAWKRANEKLFF
>TRBV7-2|12|TRBJ2-1|TRBD2|.
TGTGCCAGCAGCCTCCTTAGCGGGTCGCAGTTCTTC
CASSLLSGSQFF